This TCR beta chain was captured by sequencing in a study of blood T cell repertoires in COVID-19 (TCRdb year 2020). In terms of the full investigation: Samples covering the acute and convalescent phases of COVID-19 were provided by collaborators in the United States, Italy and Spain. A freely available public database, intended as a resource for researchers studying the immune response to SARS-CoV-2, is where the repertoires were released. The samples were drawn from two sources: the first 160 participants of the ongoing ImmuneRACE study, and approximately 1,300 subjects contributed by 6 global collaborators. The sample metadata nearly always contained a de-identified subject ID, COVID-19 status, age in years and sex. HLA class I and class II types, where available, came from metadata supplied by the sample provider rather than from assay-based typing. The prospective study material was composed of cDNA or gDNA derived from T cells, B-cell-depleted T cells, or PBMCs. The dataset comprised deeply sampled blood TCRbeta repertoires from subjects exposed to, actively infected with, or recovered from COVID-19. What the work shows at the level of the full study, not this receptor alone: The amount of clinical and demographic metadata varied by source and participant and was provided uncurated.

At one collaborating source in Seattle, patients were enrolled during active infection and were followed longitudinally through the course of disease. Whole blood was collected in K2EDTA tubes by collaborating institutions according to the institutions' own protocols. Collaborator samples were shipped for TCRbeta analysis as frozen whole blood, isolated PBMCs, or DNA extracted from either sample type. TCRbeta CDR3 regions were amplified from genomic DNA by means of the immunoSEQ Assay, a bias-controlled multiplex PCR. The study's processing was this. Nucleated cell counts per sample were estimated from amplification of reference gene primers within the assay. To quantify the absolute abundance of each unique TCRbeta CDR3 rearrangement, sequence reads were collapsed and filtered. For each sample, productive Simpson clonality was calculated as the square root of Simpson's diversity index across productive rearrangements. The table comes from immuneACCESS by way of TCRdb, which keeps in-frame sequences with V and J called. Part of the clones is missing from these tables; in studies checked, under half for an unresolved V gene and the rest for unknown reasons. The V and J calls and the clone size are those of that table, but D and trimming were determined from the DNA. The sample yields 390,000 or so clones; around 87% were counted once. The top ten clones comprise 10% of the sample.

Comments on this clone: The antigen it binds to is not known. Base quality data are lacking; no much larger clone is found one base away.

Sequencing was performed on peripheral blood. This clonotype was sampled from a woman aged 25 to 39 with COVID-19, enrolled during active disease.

The DNA sequence follows: TGTGCCTGGAATTTGGGCGACGAGCAGTACTTC. This is translated as CAWNLGDEQYF. The V gene is TRBV30 and the J gene is TRBJ2-7, with no confidently assigned D gene. V gives up 4 bases and J gives up 5 bases, and the segment between their germline ends measures 9 bases. The CDR3 covers 11 residues, taking in both the cysteine and the phenylalanine. The read is trimmed to its CDR3 DNA, 33 bases read in frame from base 1. CDR1 and CDR2, looked up from the germline V gene (reference sequence), are GTSNPN and SVGIG.